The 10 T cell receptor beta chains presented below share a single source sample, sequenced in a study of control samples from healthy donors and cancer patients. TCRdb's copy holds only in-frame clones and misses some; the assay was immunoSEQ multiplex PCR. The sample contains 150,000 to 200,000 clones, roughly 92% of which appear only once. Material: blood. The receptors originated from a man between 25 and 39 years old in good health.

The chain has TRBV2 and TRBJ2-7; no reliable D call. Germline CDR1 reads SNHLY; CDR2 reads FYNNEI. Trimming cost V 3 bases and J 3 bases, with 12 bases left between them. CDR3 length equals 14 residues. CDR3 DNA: TGTGCCAGCAGTGAGAGTTCCTCTTTCTACGAGCAGTACTTC. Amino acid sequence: CASSESSSFYEQYF. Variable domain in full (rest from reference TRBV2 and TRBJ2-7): EPEVTQTPSHQVTQMGQEVILRCVPISNHLYFYWYRQILGQKVEFLVSFYNNEISEKSEIFDDQFSVERPDGSNFTLKIRSTKLEDSAMYFCASSESSSFYEQYFGPGTRLTVT.

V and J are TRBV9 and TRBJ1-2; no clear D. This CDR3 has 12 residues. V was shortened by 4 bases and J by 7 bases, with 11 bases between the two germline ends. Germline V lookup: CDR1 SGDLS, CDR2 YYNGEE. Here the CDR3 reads CASSYNAGGYTF. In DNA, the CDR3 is TGTGCCAGCAGCTACAACGCGGGTGGCTACACCTTC.

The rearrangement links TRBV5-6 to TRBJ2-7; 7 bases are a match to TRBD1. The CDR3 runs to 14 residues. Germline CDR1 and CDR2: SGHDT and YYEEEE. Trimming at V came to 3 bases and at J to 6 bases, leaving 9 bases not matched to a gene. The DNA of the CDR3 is TGTGCCAGCAGCTCAATTGGACAGGCTGGCGAGCAGTACTTC. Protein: CASSSIGQAGEQYF.

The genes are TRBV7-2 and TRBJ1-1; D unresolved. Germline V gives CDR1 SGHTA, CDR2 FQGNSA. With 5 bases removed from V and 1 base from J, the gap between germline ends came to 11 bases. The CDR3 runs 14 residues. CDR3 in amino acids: CASSLGVGNTEAFF. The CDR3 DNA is TGTGCCAGCAGCCTTGGGGTGGGGAACACTGAAGCTTTCTTT.

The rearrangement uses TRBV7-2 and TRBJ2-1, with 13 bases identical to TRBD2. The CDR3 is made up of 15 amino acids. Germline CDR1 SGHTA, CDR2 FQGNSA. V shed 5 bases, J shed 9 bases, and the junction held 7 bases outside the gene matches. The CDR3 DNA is TGTGCCAGCAGCCCAGGACTAGCGGGGGCCCCTGAGCAGTTCTTC. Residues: CASSPGLAGAPEQFF.

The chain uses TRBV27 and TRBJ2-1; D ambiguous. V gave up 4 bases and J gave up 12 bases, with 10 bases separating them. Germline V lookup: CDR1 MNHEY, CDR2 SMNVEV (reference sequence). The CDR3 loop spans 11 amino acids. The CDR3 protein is CASSSLLGQFF. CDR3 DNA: TGTGCCAGCAGTTCACTTCTAGGGCAGTTCTTC.

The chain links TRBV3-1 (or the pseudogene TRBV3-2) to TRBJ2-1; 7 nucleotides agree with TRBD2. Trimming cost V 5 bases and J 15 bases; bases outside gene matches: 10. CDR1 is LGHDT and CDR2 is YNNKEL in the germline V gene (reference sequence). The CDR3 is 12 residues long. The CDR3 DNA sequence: TGTGCCAGCAGCGCCAGCGGGGAAGGTCTGTTCTTC. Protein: CASSASGEGLFF.

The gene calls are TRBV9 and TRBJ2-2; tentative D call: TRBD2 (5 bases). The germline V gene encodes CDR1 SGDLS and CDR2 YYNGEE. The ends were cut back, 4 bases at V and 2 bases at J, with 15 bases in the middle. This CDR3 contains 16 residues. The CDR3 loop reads CASSPPSRVNTGELFF. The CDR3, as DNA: TGTGCCAGCAGCCCACCATCGAGGGTCAACACCGGGGAGCTGTTTTTT.

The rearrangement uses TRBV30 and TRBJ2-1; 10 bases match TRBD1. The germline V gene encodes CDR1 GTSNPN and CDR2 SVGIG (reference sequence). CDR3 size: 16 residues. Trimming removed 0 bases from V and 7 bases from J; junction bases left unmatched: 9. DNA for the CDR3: TGTGCCTGGAGTGTACCGACAGGGGGCATCGGGAATGAGCAGTTCTTC. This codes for CAWSVPTGGIGNEQFF.

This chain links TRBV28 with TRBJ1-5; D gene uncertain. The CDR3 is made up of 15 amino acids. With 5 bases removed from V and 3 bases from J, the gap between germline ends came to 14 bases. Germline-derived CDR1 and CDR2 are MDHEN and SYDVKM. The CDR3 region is CASSVSGKNNQPQHF. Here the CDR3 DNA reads TGTGCCAGCAGTGTATCCGGGAAGAACAATCAGCCCCAGCATTTT.